This TCR beta chain is drawn from a study of T cell responses to AZD1222 COVID-19 vaccine. Study findings and constraints: Possibly, clonal diversity was underestimated; donors were largely white British and included more females. Repertoire samples came only from after the peak T cell response.

For this clone: Its target is unknown.

Clones were sequenced by immunoSEQ multiplex PCR, and TCRdb holds only the in-frame ones, with some missing. Of about 160,000 clones in the sample, around 90% were seen once. There are 12 residues in the CDR3. V lost 4 bases and J lost 10; bases outside the gene matches: 5. CDR1 and CDR2 (germline): SNHLY, FYNNEI. The starting material was peripheral blood, obtained on day 0 of MenACWY control vaccination. This sequence joins TRBV2 and TRBJ1-1; TRBD1 agrees at 8 bases. This TCR derives from an adult in good health. The CDR3 spells CASSGQGPRAFF. The CDR3 DNA follows: TGTGCCAGCAGTGGACAGGGGCCCAGAGCTTTCTTT.